This T cell receptor beta chain was observed in a study of identical twins. As to this clonotype: Its antigen is not identified.

This CDR3 comprises 15 residues. Germline values: CDR1 KGHSH, CDR2 LQKENI. The V end lost 0 bases, the J end lost 10 bases, and 18 bases lay between the germline ends. Study-wide results and caveats: Invariant MAIT and iNKT cells could partly confound zero-insertion analyses.

MiXCR was run by TCRdb on the 5' RACE reads, yielding one entry per CDR3 protein. The data contain over 500,000 distinct CDR3 sequences, under 25% of them singletons. These data were also reused for a study on T cells expressing NK-cell markers. That work states: It was sorted CD3+CD56-NKG2C+, CD3+CD56+NKG2C- and CD3+CD56+NKG2C+ T cells that provided the TCR beta repertoires. The authors sequenced eight donors, of whom seven were HCMV-seropositive and one was seronegative. Topping the CD3+CD56-NKG2C+ fraction as well were these clonotypes, in a handful of donors.

Input material: CD4+ T cells sorted from blood. The sequence derives from a woman younger than 35 in good health. The chain uses TRBV18 and TRBJ1-1; D gene uncertain. CDR3 sequence: CASSPPSSSAGGAFF. The CDR3 DNA reads TGTGCCAGCTCACCACCATCTTCGTCCGCAGGTGGAGCTTTCTTT.